This TCR beta chain was recovered during a study of cytotoxic CD8 clonotypes in ibrutinib-treated CLL. Study observations and caveats: Sampling times differed between sustained-remission and progressing patients. Against age-matched healthy donors, baseline clonality ran higher and tracked circulating CD8+ T-cell counts. Clonality climbed at ibrutinib response, then dropped toward baseline at progression.

Worth noting for this clone: As yet, its antigen is unknown.

Here immunoSEQ multiplex PCR was the method, and the copy in TCRdb shows in-frame clones only, minus some. The repertoire has approximately 120,000 clones, 58% of them found once; the top ten carry 30% to 45%. CDR3 length: 13 residues. Trimming took 4 bases from V and 7 from J; bases not matched to a gene: 9. The germline CDR1 and CDR2 sequences are GTSNPN and SVGIG (reference sequence). The V and J genes are TRBV30 and TRBJ1-2, with TRBD1 identical over 7 bases. This material consisted of PBMCs, taken after 24 months of ibrutinib treatment. The source of this sequence is a human donor with chronic lymphocytic leukemia. CDR3 loop: CAWKRQGVSGYTF. The CDR3, as DNA: TGTGCCTGGAAGAGACAGGGCGTTTCTGGCTACACCTTC.